A selection of T cell receptor beta chains follows, all from one sample in a study of blood T cell repertoires in COVID-19. The repertoire was sequenced with immunoSEQ multiplex PCR; TCRdb's copy has only in-frame clones and lacks some. The table has 120,000 to 150,000 clones, approximately 87% seen once. Sequences were obtained from peripheral blood. Receptors were obtained from a woman in her 50s with active or convalescent COVID-19. CDR3s include the opening cysteine and the closing phenylalanine or tryptophan. A D gene is named only where the DNA matches it firmly. Clone size is given for some rows only: seen once, a few or many times, or a class if the clone is expanded.

CDR3 DNA: TGTGCCAGCAGTTACTCCCGACAGGGGGCCCCCACTGAAGCTTTCTTT
CDR3 protein: CASSYSRQGAPTEAFF
clone size: .
D gene: TRBD1
J gene: TRBJ1-1
V gene: TRBV6-5

CDR3 DNA: TGTGCCAGCTCACCCGGGACAGCGGACAATGAGCAGTTCTTC
CDR3 protein: CASSPGTADNEQFF
clone size: .
D gene: TRBD1
J gene: TRBJ2-1
V gene: TRBV18

CDR3 DNA: TGTGCCAGCAGCTTAGCCTGGACAGGGGGCAGCTATGGCTACACCTTC
CDR3 protein: CASSLAWTGGSYGYTF
clone size: .
D gene: TRBD1
J gene: TRBJ1-2
V gene: TRBV7-9

CDR3 DNA: TGTGCCAGCAGCTTGGACACAACAGGCTCTAAAGGCTACACCTTC
CDR3 protein: CASSLDTTGSKGYTF
clone size: .
D gene: .
J gene: TRBJ1-2
V gene: TRBV5-4

CDR3 DNA: TGTGCCACCAGTGATTTTGGGGCGGGAGTGGCCGGGGAGCTGTTTTTT
CDR3 protein: CATSDFGAGVAGELFF
clone size: .
D gene: TRBD2
J gene: TRBJ2-2
V gene: TRBV24-1

CDR3 DNA: TGCGCCAGCAGCACCGTAGCGGGGGGGCATAATGAGCAGTTCTTC
CDR3 protein: CASSTVAGGHNEQFF
clone size: once
D gene: TRBD2
J gene: TRBJ2-1
V gene: TRBV5-1

CDR3 DNA: TGTGCCAGCAGGAAGACAGGGGTCGATAGTCAGCCCCAGCATTTT
CDR3 protein: CASRKTGVDSQPQHF
clone size: .
D gene: TRBD1
J gene: TRBJ1-5
V gene: TRBV27

CDR3 DNA: TGTGCCAGTAAGCGGGGCACCGGGGAGCTGTTTTTT
CDR3 protein: CASKRGTGELFF
clone size: .
D gene: TRBD2
J gene: TRBJ2-2
V gene: TRBV19

CDR3 DNA: TGTGCCTTACGGATTGGCGGGAGCTCCTACAATGAGCAGTTCTTC
CDR3 protein: CALRIGGSSYNEQFF
clone size: .
D gene: TRBD2
J gene: TRBJ2-1
V gene: TRBV30

CDR3 DNA: TGCGCCAGCAGCTTGAGATGGGGGCAAGATTCACCCCTCCACTTT
CDR3 protein: CASSLRWGQDSPLHF
clone size: few
D gene: .
J gene: TRBJ1-6
V gene: TRBV5-1

CDR3 DNA: TGCGCCAGCAGCTTGGTCGCAGGGTTTAATTCACCCCTCCACTTT
CDR3 protein: CASSLVAGFNSPLHF
clone size: .
D gene: .
J gene: TRBJ1-6
V gene: TRBV5-1

CDR3 DNA: TGTGCCAGTAGTATGGGACAGGGAGCTCTCTACGAGCAGTACTTC
CDR3 protein: CASSMGQGALYEQYF
clone size: .
D gene: TRBD1
J gene: TRBJ2-7
V gene: TRBV19

CDR3 DNA: TGTGCCAGCTCACCACCGGCACAGGGGGACACTGAAGCTTTCTTT
CDR3 protein: CASSPPAQGDTEAFF
clone size: .
D gene: TRBD1
J gene: TRBJ1-1
V gene: TRBV18

CDR3 DNA: TGTGCCAGCAGCTCGGGGCTCACCCTAGGAGGAGGGGAGACCCAGTACTTC
CDR3 protein: CASSSGLTLGGGETQYF
clone size: .
D gene: .
J gene: TRBJ2-5
V gene: TRBV5-4

CDR3 DNA: TGTGCCATCAGTGTCAACGGACAGGACAGCAATCAGCCCCAGCATTTT
CDR3 protein: CAISVNGQDSNQPQHF
clone size: .
D gene: TRBD1
J gene: TRBJ1-5
V gene: TRBV10-3

CDR3 DNA: TGTGCCACCTGGGACAGGTTGTACACTGAAGCTTTCTTT
CDR3 protein: CATWDRLYTEAFF
clone size: .
D gene: TRBD1
J gene: TRBJ1-1
V gene: TRBV10-3

CDR3 DNA: TGTGCCAGCAGCCTAGGGACAGGGGGCACAGATACGCAGTATTTT
CDR3 protein: CASSLGTGGTDTQYF
clone size: .
D gene: TRBD1
J gene: TRBJ2-3
V gene: TRBV28

CDR3 DNA: TGTGCCAGCAGTGCGACAGGGCCTGCCGTCGACTATAATTCACCCCTCCACTTT
CDR3 protein: CASSATGPAVDYNSPLHF
clone size: .
D gene: TRBD1
J gene: TRBJ1-6
V gene: TRBV6-1

CDR3 DNA: TGTGCCAGCAGCTTAGCGCAGATTCAGATGAACACTGAAGCTTTCTTT
CDR3 protein: CASSLAQIQMNTEAFF
clone size: .
D gene: .
J gene: TRBJ1-1
V gene: TRBV7-9

CDR3 DNA: TGTGCCACCAGCAGAGTTATTAGACAGGGTTCCTACGAGCAGTACTTC
CDR3 protein: CATSRVIRQGSYEQYF
clone size: .
D gene: TRBD1
J gene: TRBJ2-7
V gene: TRBV15

CDR3 DNA: TGTGCCAGCAGCCAAGCTAGCGGGGGGGGAAAGAACAATGAGCAGTTCTTC
CDR3 protein: CASSQASGGGKNNEQFF
clone size: once
D gene: TRBD2
J gene: TRBJ2-1
V gene: TRBV4-2

CDR3 DNA: TGTGCCAGCTCCAGGGGGTACCAAGAGACCCAGTACTTC
CDR3 protein: CASSRGYQETQYF
clone size: .
D gene: TRBD1
J gene: TRBJ2-5
V gene: TRBV18

CDR3 DNA: TGTGCCAGCAAAGCACAGGGGGCAACTAATGAAAAACTGTTTTTT
CDR3 protein: CASKAQGATNEKLFF
clone size: .
D gene: TRBD1
J gene: TRBJ1-4
V gene: TRBV2

CDR3 DNA: TGTGCCAGCAGCGTCCTAACCGGGGAGCTGTTTTTT
CDR3 protein: CASSVLTGELFF
clone size: .
D gene: .
J gene: TRBJ2-2
V gene: TRBV7-3

CDR3 DNA: TGTGCTAGTGGTTTGCCTCGACAGGGCAATCAGCCCCAGCATTTT
CDR3 protein: CASGLPRQGNQPQHF
clone size: .
D gene: .
J gene: TRBJ1-5
V gene: TRBV12-5

CDR3 DNA: TGTGCCAGCAGCTTATCAAGGGGTCCCATTGAAGGCTACACCTTC
CDR3 protein: CASSLSRGPIEGYTF
clone size: .
D gene: .
J gene: TRBJ1-2
V gene: TRBV7-2

CDR3 DNA: TGTGCCAGTAGTCCTAACAGACAGCTCTCTGGAAACACCATATATTTT
CDR3 protein: CASSPNRQLSGNTIYF
clone size: .
D gene: .
J gene: TRBJ1-3
V gene: TRBV19

CDR3 DNA: TGTGCCAGCAGTTCCACAGGGGCCCTCTATGGCTACACCTTC
CDR3 protein: CASSSTGALYGYTF
clone size: many
D gene: TRBD1
J gene: TRBJ1-2
V gene: TRBV6-6

CDR3 DNA: TGTGCCAGCAGCCAAGGACGGGACTCTGGAAACACCATATATTTT
CDR3 protein: CASSQGRDSGNTIYF
clone size: .
D gene: .
J gene: TRBJ1-3
V gene: TRBV4-2

CDR3 DNA: TGTGCCAGTAGTATAACCGCGACTAGCGGGGACTACGAGCAGTACTTC
CDR3 protein: CASSITATSGDYEQYF
clone size: .
D gene: TRBD2
J gene: TRBJ2-7
V gene: TRBV19

CDR3 DNA: TGTGCCAGCAGCTCACTTCCGGGAAAGAACACCGGGGAGCTGTTTTTT
CDR3 protein: CASSSLPGKNTGELFF
clone size: .
D gene: .
J gene: TRBJ2-2
V gene: TRBV7-9

CDR3 DNA: TGTGCCAGCAGCCAAGCAATATCTGGGGCTAGCACAGATACGCAGTATTTT
CDR3 protein: CASSQAISGASTDTQYF
clone size: .
D gene: .
J gene: TRBJ2-3
V gene: TRBV4-2

CDR3 DNA: TGTGCCAGCAGCCTGACGGGGATATTCGGCTATGGCTACACCTTC
CDR3 protein: CASSLTGIFGYGYTF
clone size: .
D gene: .
J gene: TRBJ1-2
V gene: TRBV7-9

CDR3 DNA: TGCAGCGTTGAAGGGGAGACAATGGTTATAGCGTCCAATGAGCAGTTCTTC
CDR3 protein: CSVEGETMVIASNEQFF
clone size: .
D gene: .
J gene: TRBJ2-1
V gene: TRBV29-1

CDR3 DNA: TGTGCCAGTAGGACCATTGGACAGGAGGACTATGGCTACACCTTC
CDR3 protein: CASRTIGQEDYGYTF
clone size: .
D gene: TRBD1
J gene: TRBJ1-2
V gene: TRBV19

CDR3 DNA: TGTGCCAGCAGCCAACCGGGGGTGACTGAAGCTTTCTTT
CDR3 protein: CASSQPGVTEAFF
clone size: .
D gene: .
J gene: TRBJ1-1
V gene: TRBV7-3

CDR3 DNA: TGTGCCAGCAGTTACTCAAGTTCGGGAGGGCCAGCCTACGAGCAGTACTTC
CDR3 protein: CASSYSSSGGPAYEQYF
clone size: .
D gene: TRBD2
J gene: TRBJ2-7
V gene: TRBV6-2/TRBV6-3

CDR3 DNA: TGCGCCAGCAGCTTGAACTCTTGGGACACCAAGAACACTGAAGCTTTCTTT
CDR3 protein: CASSLNSWDTKNTEAFF
clone size: .
D gene: .
J gene: TRBJ1-1
V gene: TRBV5-1

CDR3 DNA: TGTGCCAGCAGTGAATGGGGCGAGGAAGTTTTTCCCAAGAATCAGCCCCAGCATTTT
CDR3 protein: CASSEWGEEVFPKNQPQHF
clone size: .
D gene: .
J gene: TRBJ1-5
V gene: TRBV6-1

CDR3 DNA: TGTGCCAGCAGTTACCTACAGGGTTTTACTCAGCCCCAGCATTTT
CDR3 protein: CASSYLQGFTQPQHF
clone size: .
D gene: .
J gene: TRBJ1-5
V gene: TRBV6-2/TRBV6-3

CDR3 DNA: TGTGCCAGCTCAGGGACAGATAGCAATCAGCCCCAGCATTTT
CDR3 protein: CASSGTDSNQPQHF
clone size: .
D gene: TRBD1
J gene: TRBJ1-5
V gene: TRBV18

CDR3 DNA: TGTGCCAGCAGCTTAACTTCAAGACAGGGAGGGAACACTGAAGCTTTCTTT
CDR3 protein: CASSLTSRQGGNTEAFF
clone size: .
D gene: TRBD1
J gene: TRBJ1-1
V gene: TRBV7-3

CDR3 DNA: TGTGCCAGCAGCTTACAGCCAGGGAGGACAGATACGCAGTATTTT
CDR3 protein: CASSLQPGRTDTQYF
clone size: many
D gene: .
J gene: TRBJ2-3
V gene: TRBV7-2

CDR3 DNA: TGTGCCAGCAGCCTCGATTCGGGGCCCCAGCATTTT
CDR3 protein: CASSLDSGPQHF
clone size: .
D gene: .
J gene: TRBJ1-5
V gene: TRBV7-2

CDR3 DNA: TGTGCCAGCACCGAAGGGCCCCCCTCGTGGACAGATAGTTCCTACGAGCAGTACTTC
CDR3 protein: CASTEGPPSWTDSSYEQYF
clone size: .
D gene: .
J gene: TRBJ2-7
V gene: TRBV2

CDR3 DNA: TGTGCCAGTAGCCCGACAGGGGGGCATGGCTACACCTTC
CDR3 protein: CASSPTGGHGYTF
clone size: .
D gene: TRBD1
J gene: TRBJ1-2
V gene: TRBV19

CDR3 DNA: TGTGCCAGCAGTACAGGTTCAGGAGGCTACACCTTC
CDR3 protein: CASSTGSGGYTF
clone size: .
D gene: .
J gene: TRBJ1-2
V gene: TRBV6-5

CDR3 DNA: TGTGCCAGCAGCTCTGGACAGGGGGCCGGAAACACCATATATTTT
CDR3 protein: CASSSGQGAGNTIYF
clone size: .
D gene: TRBD1
J gene: TRBJ1-3
V gene: TRBV7-3

CDR3 DNA: TGCGCCAGCGGGCGGACTAGCGGGGGAACGAACACCGGGGAGCTGTTTTTT
CDR3 protein: CASGRTSGGTNTGELFF
clone size: few
D gene: TRBD2
J gene: TRBJ2-2
V gene: TRBV5-1

CDR3 DNA: TGTGCCAGCAGTTATCGGGGACAGTTATCCGGCTACACCTTC
CDR3 protein: CASSYRGQLSGYTF
clone size: few
D gene: TRBD1
J gene: TRBJ1-2
V gene: TRBV6-5

CDR3 DNA: TGTGCCAGCAGCCAAGTTCTCTGGGAGGGAGCTTTCTTT
CDR3 protein: CASSQVLWEGAFF
clone size: .
D gene: .
J gene: TRBJ1-1
V gene: TRBV14

CDR3 DNA: TGTGCCTCGACCCCATTTGGGGCGGGACAGAATTCACCCCTCCACTTT
CDR3 protein: CASTPFGAGQNSPLHF
clone size: .
D gene: TRBD1
J gene: TRBJ1-6
V gene: TRBV30

CDR3 DNA: TGTGCCAGTAGTATGAACCAGTTCACAGATACGCAGTATTTT
CDR3 protein: CASSMNQFTDTQYF
clone size: .
D gene: .
J gene: TRBJ2-3
V gene: TRBV19

CDR3 DNA: TGTGCCAGCAGCCCCAAGCGGGACTCCTACAATGAGCAGTTCTTC
CDR3 protein: CASSPKRDSYNEQFF
clone size: .
D gene: TRBD2
J gene: TRBJ2-1
V gene: TRBV7-9

CDR3 DNA: TGTGCCAGCAGCCCCAAACACCCGAACACCGGGGAGCTGTTTTTT
CDR3 protein: CASSPKHPNTGELFF
clone size: .
D gene: .
J gene: TRBJ2-2
V gene: TRBV6-2/TRBV6-3

CDR3 DNA: TGTGCCACCAGCAGGGGGGGGACAGGGGAAATCCTAGCGGGAGAATCCTACAATGAGCAGTTCTTC
CDR3 protein: CATSRGGTGEILAGESYNEQFF
clone size: .
D gene: .
J gene: TRBJ2-1
V gene: TRBV15